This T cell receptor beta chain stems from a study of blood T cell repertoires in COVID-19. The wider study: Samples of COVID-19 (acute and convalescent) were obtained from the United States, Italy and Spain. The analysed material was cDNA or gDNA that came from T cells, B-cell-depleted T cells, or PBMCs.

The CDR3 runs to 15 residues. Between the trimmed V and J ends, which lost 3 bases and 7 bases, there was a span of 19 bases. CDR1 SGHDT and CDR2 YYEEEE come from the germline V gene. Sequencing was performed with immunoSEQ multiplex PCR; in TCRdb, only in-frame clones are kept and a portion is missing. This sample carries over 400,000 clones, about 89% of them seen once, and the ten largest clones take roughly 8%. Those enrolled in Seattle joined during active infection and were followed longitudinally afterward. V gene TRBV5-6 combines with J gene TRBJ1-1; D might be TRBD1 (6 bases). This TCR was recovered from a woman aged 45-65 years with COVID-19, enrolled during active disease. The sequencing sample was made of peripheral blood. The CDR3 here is CASSWNRGRQVEAFF. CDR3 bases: TGTGCCAGCAGCTGGAACCGAGGGAGACAGGTTGAAGCTTTCTTT.